These T cell receptor beta chains were read from a single sample in a study of control samples from healthy donors and cancer patients. Some clones are missing from TCRdb's copy, which holds only in-frame ones; the method was immunoSEQ multiplex PCR. Of tens of thousands of clones detected, around four fifths appear once; the ten largest clones hold 2.9%. The sample was PBMCs. Receptor source: a woman aged 50 to 60 with lung cancer. Each CDR3 is given with its conserved first and last residue. Each record gives: D gene, CDR3 length, clone size, V gene, J gene, CDR3 DNA, CDR3 protein. The D gene is left open where the match is weak. Clone size, where shown, is once, few, many, or a class for clones that have expanded.

D: .
length: 15
size: .
V: TRBV11-1
J: TRBJ2-7
DNA: TGTGCCAGCAGCCCTCGAGTTAGCGCCTCCTACGAGCAGTACTTC
CDR3: CASSPRVSASYEQYF

D: TRBD1
length: 15
size: .
V: TRBV5-1
J: TRBJ1-5
DNA: TGCGCCAGCAGCCCGGGACAGGGGAGCAATCAGCCCCAGCATTTT
CDR3: CASSPGQGSNQPQHF

D: .
length: 13
size: .
V: TRBV12-3/TRBV12-4
J: TRBJ1-1
DNA: TGTGCCAGCAGTGGGGGGCGCTTAACTGAAGCTTTCTTT
CDR3: CASSGGRLTEAFF

D: .
length: 12
size: .
V: TRBV30
J: TRBJ1-1
DNA: TGTGCCTGGAGTCCTATGGTGACTGAAGCTTTCTTT
CDR3: CAWSPMVTEAFF

D: .
length: 15
size: .
V: TRBV7-2
J: TRBJ1-2
DNA: TGTGCCAGCAGCCTTGGCCTCTCCCCTAACTATGGCTACACCTTC
CDR3: CASSLGLSPNYGYTF

D: TRBD1
length: 15
size: .
V: TRBV3-1/TRBV3-2
J: TRBJ2-2
DNA: TGTGCCAGCAGCCTAGGACAGGGGAACACCGGGGAGCTGTTTTTT
CDR3: CASSLGQGNTGELFF

D: .
length: 12
size: .
V: TRBV7-9
J: TRBJ1-6
DNA: TGTGCCAGCAGCCAACAAGCTTCACCCCTCCACTTT
CDR3: CASSQQASPLHF

D: .
length: 15
size: .
V: TRBV6-2/TRBV6-3
J: TRBJ1-1
DNA: TGTGCCAGCAGTAAACCTCAGGGATTTGGCACTGAAGCTTTCTTT
CDR3: CASSKPQGFGTEAFF

D: .
length: 14
size: .
V: TRBV19
J: TRBJ1-1
DNA: TGTGCCAGTAGTTTCCTGACAGAAGGGACTGAAGCTTTCTTT
CDR3: CASSFLTEGTEAFF

D: TRBD2
length: 16
size: once
V: TRBV4-3
J: TRBJ2-1
DNA: TGCGCCAGCAGCCAAGTACTAGCGGGGTCATACAATGAGCAGTTCTTC
CDR3: CASSQVLAGSYNEQFF

D: TRBD2
length: 15
size: few
V: TRBV11-2
J: TRBJ2-3
DNA: TGTGCCAGCACCCCGGGACTAGGCTTCGTGGATACGCAGTATTTT
CDR3: CASTPGLGFVDTQYF

D: .
length: 11
size: .
V: TRBV20-1
J: TRBJ2-2
DNA: TGCAGTGCTCAGGACGTCGGGGAGCTGTTTTTT
CDR3: CSAQDVGELFF

D: TRBD1
length: 14
size: .
V: TRBV7-9
J: TRBJ1-2
DNA: TGTGCCAGCAGCTTTACAGGGGCCAACTATGGCTACACCTTC
CDR3: CASSFTGANYGYTF

D: TRBD2
length: 17
size: .
V: TRBV7-2
J: TRBJ2-4
DNA: TGTGCCAGCAGCTTCAGACTAGCGGGGGGGCCCAAAAACATTCAGTACTTC
CDR3: CASSFRLAGGPKNIQYF

D: TRBD1
length: 15
size: .
V: TRBV19
J: TRBJ1-1
DNA: TGTGCCAGTAGTATCGGTGGACAGGGTAGAACTGAAGCTTTCTTT
CDR3: CASSIGGQGRTEAFF

D: .
length: 13
size: .
V: TRBV5-5
J: TRBJ2-5
DNA: TGTGCCAGCAGCTTCACGTACCAAGAGACCCAGTACTTC
CDR3: CASSFTYQETQYF

D: .
length: 14
size: .
V: TRBV7-2
J: TRBJ1-4
DNA: TGTGCCAGCAGCTTAGGACCGTCTAATGAAAAACTGTTTTTT
CDR3: CASSLGPSNEKLFF

D: .
length: 14
size: once
V: TRBV9
J: TRBJ1-6
DNA: TGTGCCAGCGGGGGGGCGATGCGGAATTCACCCCTCCACTTT
CDR3: CASGGAMRNSPLHF

D: .
length: 13
size: once
V: TRBV18
J: TRBJ1-4
DNA: TGTGCCAGCTCACCAGGGTTGAGTGAAAAACTGTTTTTT
CDR3: CASSPGLSEKLFF

D: TRBD2
length: 14
size: .
V: TRBV15
J: TRBJ2-5
DNA: TGTGCCACCAGCAGCGAGCGGGGGGGGGAGACCCAGTACTTC
CDR3: CATSSERGGETQYF

D: TRBD1
length: 12
size: .
V: TRBV12-3/TRBV12-4
J: TRBJ1-2
DNA: TGTGCCAGCAATACAGGGGCGCGCGGCTACACCTTC
CDR3: CASNTGARGYTF

D: .
length: 13
size: .
V: TRBV7-2
J: TRBJ1-4
DNA: TGTGCCAGCAGCTTAGTGACTAATGAAAAACTGTTTTTT
CDR3: CASSLVTNEKLFF

D: .
length: 12
size: .
V: TRBV11-2
J: TRBJ2-6
DNA: TGTGCCAGCGCCTCTGGGGCCAACGTCCTGACTTTC
CDR3: CASASGANVLTF

D: .
length: 13
size: .
V: TRBV18
J: TRBJ1-1
DNA: TGTGCCAGCTCAGACAGTATGAACACTGAAGCTTTCTTT
CDR3: CASSDSMNTEAFF

D: .
length: 12
size: .
V: TRBV11-2
J: TRBJ2-3
DNA: TGTGCCAGCAGCTTAGCCACAGATACGCAGTATTTT
CDR3: CASSLATDTQYF

D: .
length: 15
size: .
V: TRBV6-5
J: TRBJ2-2
DNA: TGTGCCAGCAGTTACCAGCAGGGAGCCACCGGGGAGCTGTTTTTT
CDR3: CASSYQQGATGELFF

D: TRBD1
length: 15
size: .
V: TRBV7-9
J: TRBJ2-2
DNA: TGTGCCAGCAGCAAAGGGACAGATTTTACCGGGGAGCTGTTTTTT
CDR3: CASSKGTDFTGELFF

D: .
length: 15
size: .
V: TRBV28
J: TRBJ1-5
DNA: TGTGCCAGCAGTGCACTCGGACCGGGAAATCAGCCCCAGCATTTT
CDR3: CASSALGPGNQPQHF

D: .
length: 15
size: .
V: TRBV4-3
J: TRBJ2-3
DNA: TGCGCCAGCAGCCAAGTAGGGTCAGGGAGTAGTACGCAGTATTTT
CDR3: CASSQVGSGSSTQYF

D: .
length: 11
size: .
V: TRBV5-1
J: TRBJ2-7
DNA: TGCGCCAGCAGCCCTTTCTACGAGCAGTACTTC
CDR3: CASSPFYEQYF

D: .
length: 11
size: .
V: TRBV20-1
J: TRBJ1-1
DNA: TGCAGTGCTCAGGGGAACACTGAAGCTTTCTTT
CDR3: CSAQGNTEAFF

D: TRBD1
length: 15
size: .
V: TRBV9
J: TRBJ1-1
DNA: TGTGCCAGCAGCGTCCGGGACAGGGGGAACACTGAAGCTTTCTTT
CDR3: CASSVRDRGNTEAFF

D: TRBD1
length: 15
size: .
V: TRBV19
J: TRBJ1-1
DNA: TGTGCCAGTAGTATAAGGGGACAGCCGAACACTGAAGCTTTCTTT
CDR3: CASSIRGQPNTEAFF

D: TRBD1
length: 15
size: .
V: TRBV7-2
J: TRBJ2-5
DNA: TGTGCCAGCAGCTTAGCCGGGACAGGGTTAGAGACCCAGTACTTC
CDR3: CASSLAGTGLETQYF

D: .
length: 14
size: .
V: TRBV19
J: TRBJ1-5
DNA: TGTGCCAGTAGTCCCCAGGAGGGCAATCAGCCCCAGCATTTT
CDR3: CASSPQEGNQPQHF

D: TRBD1
length: 14
size: once
V: TRBV7-2
J: TRBJ1-6
DNA: TGTGCCAGCACCGGACAGGGGGACGGGTCACCCCTCCACTTT
CDR3: CASTGQGDGSPLHF

D: .
length: 13
size: .
V: TRBV6-5
J: TRBJ1-1
DNA: TGTGCCAGCAGTTTAAGACCGGACACTGAAGCTTTCTTT
CDR3: CASSLRPDTEAFF

D: TRBD1
length: 14
size: .
V: TRBV18
J: TRBJ1-1
DNA: TGTGCCAGCTCCCGGGACAGGGGTAACACTGAAGCTTTCTTT
CDR3: CASSRDRGNTEAFF

D: .
length: 14
size: few
V: TRBV5-6
J: TRBJ1-2
DNA: TGTGCCAGCAGTACTACAGGGTCTGGATATGGCTACACCTTC
CDR3: CASSTTGSGYGYTF

D: .
length: 17
size: .
V: TRBV19
J: TRBJ1-1
DNA: TGTGCCACTCTAAAGGGGAGCGGCGGAGGGAGGGTCACTGAAGCTTTCTTT
CDR3: CATLKGSGGGRVTEAFF

D: .
length: 12
size: .
V: TRBV6-6
J: TRBJ1-5
DNA: TGTGCCAGCACGTCAGGGGTTCAGCCCCAGCATTTT
CDR3: CASTSGVQPQHF

D: .
length: 10
size: .
V: TRBV6-6
J: TRBJ1-1
DNA: TGTGCCAGCGGCGGCACTGAAGCTTTCTTT
CDR3: CASGGTEAFF

D: TRBD2
length: 17
size: .
V: TRBV27
J: TRBJ2-1
DNA: TGTGCCATCCAGCGGGGGGGGCCATCGAGTTCCTACAATGAGCAGTTCTTC
CDR3: CAIQRGGPSSSYNEQFF

D: .
length: 13
size: .
V: TRBV10-2
J: TRBJ1-5
DNA: TGCGCCAGCAGAGGACAGCCCAATCAGCCCCAGCATTTT
CDR3: CASRGQPNQPQHF

D: TRBD1
length: 15
size: .
V: TRBV5-1
J: TRBJ1-1
DNA: TGCGCCAGCAGACGTCAGGGGGCGGGCGGGACTGAAGCTTTCTTT
CDR3: CASRRQGAGGTEAFF

D: .
length: 13
size: .
V: TRBV7-2
J: TRBJ1-4
DNA: TGTGCCAGCAGCTCCCGGGCCAATGAAAAACTGTTTTTT
CDR3: CASSSRANEKLFF

D: .
length: 13
size: .
V: TRBV5-1
J: TRBJ1-4
DNA: TGCGCCAGCAGCGCCTGGATTAATGAAAAACTGTTTTTT
CDR3: CASSAWINEKLFF

D: .
length: 16
size: once
V: TRBV6-5
J: TRBJ1-1
DNA: TGTGCCAGCAGTTACTCGAAGGCAGGGGTGAACACTGAAGCTTTCTTT
CDR3: CASSYSKAGVNTEAFF

D: TRBD2
length: 15
size: .
V: TRBV10-2
J: TRBJ2-3
DNA: TGCGCCAGCACCGTAACTAGCGGGGCTCAAGATACGCAGTATTTT
CDR3: CASTVTSGAQDTQYF

D: .
length: 13
size: .
V: TRBV10-1
J: TRBJ1-1
DNA: TGCGCCAGCAGTGAGTCGGGTAGTCAAGAAGCTTTCTTT
CDR3: CASSESGSQEAFF

D: .
length: 18
size: .
V: TRBV4-1
J: TRBJ2-1
DNA: TGCGCCAGCAGCCAAGATCTGACACACGGGACACCTTACAATGAGCAGTTCTTC
CDR3: CASSQDLTHGTPYNEQFF

D: .
length: 12
size: .
V: TRBV7-2
J: TRBJ2-7
DNA: TGTGCCAGCAGCTTAGTTCCCAACGAGCAGTACTTC
CDR3: CASSLVPNEQYF